This record covers a single TCR beta chain. The target antigen is unknown. This sample was included in a study of shared clonotypes between healthy human individuals. Study-wide findings and caveats: Between a handful of donors, naive CD4 clonotypes were shared at a level of about 5%.

Assay: immunoSEQ multiplex PCR; the TCRdb copy retains only in-frame clones and omits some. The profile shows about 1.5 million clones, roughly 98% of them singletons. This clonotype was obtained from a man aged 25 to 45 in good health. The sequenced sample consisted of naive CD4+ T cells sorted from blood. The subset: CD45RA+ positively selected.

The CDR3 reads CASSWGLAGETAYNEQFF. The CDR3 DNA sequence: TGTGCCAGCAGCTGGGGACTAGCGGGAGAGACCGCCTACAATGAGCAGTTCTTC. The V and J genes are TRBV7-9 and TRBJ2-1; 14 bases map to TRBD2. The V segment lost 4 bases and the J segment 2 bases; nucleotides outside the gene matches: 7. The CDR3 totals 18 residues. The germline CDR1 and CDR2 sequences are SEHNR and FQNEAQ (reference sequence).